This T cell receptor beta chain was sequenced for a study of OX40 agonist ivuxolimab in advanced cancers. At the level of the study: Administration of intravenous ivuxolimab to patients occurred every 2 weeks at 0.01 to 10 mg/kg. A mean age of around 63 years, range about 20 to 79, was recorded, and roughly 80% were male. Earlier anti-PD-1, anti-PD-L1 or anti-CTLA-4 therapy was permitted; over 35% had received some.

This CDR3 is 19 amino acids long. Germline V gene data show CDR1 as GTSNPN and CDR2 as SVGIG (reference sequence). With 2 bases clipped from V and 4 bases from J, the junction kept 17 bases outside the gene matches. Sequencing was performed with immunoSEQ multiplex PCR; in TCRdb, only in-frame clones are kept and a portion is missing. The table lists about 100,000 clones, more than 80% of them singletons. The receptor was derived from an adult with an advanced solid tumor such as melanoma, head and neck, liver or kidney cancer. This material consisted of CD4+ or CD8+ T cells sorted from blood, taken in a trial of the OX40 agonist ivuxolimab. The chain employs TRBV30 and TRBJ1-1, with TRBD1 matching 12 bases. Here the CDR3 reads CAWSPKGQGASGWGTEAFF. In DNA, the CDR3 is TGTGCCTGGAGTCCAAAGGGACAGGGGGCTAGCGGATGGGGCACTGAAGCTTTCTTT.